The T cell receptor beta chain under discussion was sequenced for a study of T cell responses to AZD1222 COVID-19 vaccine. Study-wide context: Second-dose intervals near 4 or 12 weeks were combined. Findings and limits, study-wide: Spike as a whole was targeted by vaccine-associated CD4 TCRs, dominant at 160-218 and 743-854. Donors were largely white British and mainly female; clonal diversity was possibly underestimated. Seropositive at baseline were only a handful of AZD1222 recipients.

Assay used: immunoSEQ multiplex PCR; TCRdb lists only in-frame clones, some missing. The data contain approximately 190,000 clones, just over 90% of them singletons. As concerns this clone: Its antigen is currently unknown.

Germline lookup yields CDR1 SGHTA and CDR2 FQGTGA. Trimming took off 5 bases at V and 2 bases at J, with 12 bases between the two ends. This CDR3 is built from 14 residues. The sample here was peripheral blood, taken on day 0 of AZD1222 vaccination. The TCR was taken from an adult in good health. The chain combines TRBV7-3 with TRBJ1-1; the D gene is possibly TRBD1 (6 bases). This CDR3 is CASSPRTDNTEAFF. In DNA, the CDR3 is TGTGCCAGCAGCCCTCGGACAGATAACACTGAAGCTTTCTTT. The full variable domain, in which reference TRBV7-3 and TRBJ1-1 provide the parts outside the CDR3, is GAGVSQTPSNKVTEKGKYVELRCDPISGHTALYWYRQSLGQGPEFLIYFQGTGAADDSGLPNDRFFAVRPEGSVSTLKIQRTERGDSAVYLCASSPRTDNTEAFFGQGTRLTVV.